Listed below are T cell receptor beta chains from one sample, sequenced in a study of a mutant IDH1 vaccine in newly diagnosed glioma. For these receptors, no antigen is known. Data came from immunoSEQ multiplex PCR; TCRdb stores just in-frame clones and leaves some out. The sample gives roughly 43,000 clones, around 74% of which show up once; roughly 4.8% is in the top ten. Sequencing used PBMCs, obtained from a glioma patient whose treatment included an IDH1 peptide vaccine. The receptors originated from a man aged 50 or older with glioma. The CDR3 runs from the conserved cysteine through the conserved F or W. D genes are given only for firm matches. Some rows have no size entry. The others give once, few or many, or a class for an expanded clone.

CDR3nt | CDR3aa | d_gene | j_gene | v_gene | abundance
TGTGCCATCAGCGGACGGGGAAATAACTATGGCTACACCTTC | CAISGRGNNYGYTF | - | TRBJ1-2 | TRBV10-3 | -
TGTGCCAGCAGCGCCTCAGGGGGCGCTGAAGCTTTCTTT | CASSASGGAEAFF | TRBD1 | TRBJ1-1 | TRBV7-3 | -
TGTGCCAGCAGCCAAGACGGCCAGGGTAACTATGGCTACACCTTC | CASSQDGQGNYGYTF | - | TRBJ1-2 | TRBV4-2 | -
TGTGCCAGCAGCCGCCGTCGAGGGGAGCTGTTTTTT | CASSRRRGELFF | - | TRBJ2-2 | TRBV5-6 | -
TGTGCCAGCAGGTGGACAGGGGGAGACTATGGCTACACCTTC | CASRWTGGDYGYTF | TRBD1 | TRBJ1-2 | TRBV5-4 | -
TGTGCCAGCAGTTCTTACGGTAATCAGCCCCAGCATTTT | CASSSYGNQPQHF | - | TRBJ1-5 | TRBV27 | -
TGTGCCAGCAGACCAAAGAGGGGCGTTGGCTGGAGGGAGACCCAGTACTTC | CASRPKRGVGWRETQYF | - | TRBJ2-5 | TRBV5-6 | -
TGTGCCAGCAGTCGCGCCGGGACCAACTACGAGCAGTACTTC | CASSRAGTNYEQYF | - | TRBJ2-7 | TRBV6-6 | -
TGTGCCAGCAGCTCACAGGGGGCAGTTGATGAGACCCAGTACTTC | CASSSQGAVDETQYF | TRBD1 | TRBJ2-5 | TRBV7-2 | once
TGTGCCAGTAGTATGACCAAATCCTACGAGCAGTACTTC | CASSMTKSYEQYF | - | TRBJ2-7 | TRBV19 | -
TGCGCCAGCAGCCAAGATGGCCCAGGCACTCAGCCCCAGCATTTT | CASSQDGPGTQPQHF | - | TRBJ1-5 | TRBV4-1 | -
TGTGCCTGGAGTGAAACCCTGGTCTATGGCTACACCTTC | CAWSETLVYGYTF | - | TRBJ1-2 | TRBV30 | -
TGTGCCTGGAGTCTAGGGGACTTAAGGGATGAAAAACTGTTTTTT | CAWSLGDLRDEKLFF | - | TRBJ1-4 | TRBV30 | -
TGTGCCTGGAACCGGGGACTGGTCACTGAAGCTTTCTTT | CAWNRGLVTEAFF | - | TRBJ1-1 | TRBV30 | -
TGTGCCAGCAAAGGGACATCGACGAACACTGAAGCTTTCTTT | CASKGTSTNTEAFF | - | TRBJ1-1 | TRBV2 | -
TGTGCCAGCAGCCAGCCTAGCGGGGGGTGGGAAGAGACCCAGTACTTC | CASSQPSGGWEETQYF | TRBD2 | TRBJ2-5 | TRBV2 | few
TGCGCCAGCAGCCAAGGTCCTTTCCGGACAGTGTATAATTCACCCCTCCACTTT | CASSQGPFRTVYNSPLHF | - | TRBJ1-6 | TRBV4-1 | few
TGTGCCAGCAGCTTGGGTGTGACAGGGGGCTCCTACAATGAGCAGTTCTTC | CASSLGVTGGSYNEQFF | TRBD1 | TRBJ2-1 | TRBV5-6 | -
TGTGCCAGCAGTTCTTCTAGCGGGGGGGCGGGTGAGCAGTTCTTC | CASSSSSGGAGEQFF | TRBD2 | TRBJ2-1 | TRBV27 | -
TGTGCCAGCAGCGTAGGGACAGGACATGAAGCTTTCTTT | CASSVGTGHEAFF | TRBD1 | TRBJ1-1 | TRBV7-8 | -
TGTGCCAGCAGCTTGGCCAAATTCAGCTCCTACAATGAGCAGTTCTTC | CASSLAKFSSYNEQFF | - | TRBJ2-1 | TRBV7-9 | few
TGCGCCAGCAGCCTGCTAGCGGGGACTAAAGGGAATGAGCAGTTCTTC | CASSLLAGTKGNEQFF | TRBD2 | TRBJ2-1 | TRBV5-1 | once
TGTGCCAGCACTGGCGACCAAGAGACCCAGTACTTC | CASTGDQETQYF | - | TRBJ2-5 | TRBV10-3 | few
TGTGCCTGGACGGGACAGGTTGGTTCTGGGGCCAACGTCCTGACTTTC | CAWTGQVGSGANVLTF | TRBD1 | TRBJ2-6 | TRBV30 | -
TGTGCCAGCTCGGCAGGGACAGGGATGGGTCAGCCCCAGCATTTT | CASSAGTGMGQPQHF | TRBD1 | TRBJ1-5 | TRBV18 | few
TGCGCCAGCAGTTTCAGGCGCGCCTACGAGCAGTACTTC | CASSFRRAYEQYF | - | TRBJ2-7 | TRBV10-2 | -
TGCGCCAGCAGCTTGGCTCCTTCCTACGAGCAGTACTTC | CASSLAPSYEQYF | - | TRBJ2-7 | TRBV5-1 | -
TGTGCCAGCAGCCAAGATTGGGGGGTTCTCAACGAGCAGTACTTC | CASSQDWGVLNEQYF | - | TRBJ2-7 | TRBV14 | -
TGTGCCAGCAGCCGAATTTTCGGGGGCAATGAGCAGTTCTTC | CASSRIFGGNEQFF | - | TRBJ2-1 | TRBV5-6 | -
TGTGCCACCAGCAGAGGACGGACAGGCCGGGGGGTCTTC | CATSRGRTGRGVF | - | TRBJ2-1 | TRBV15 | -